The T cell receptor beta chain described here comes from a study of blood T cell repertoires in COVID-19. Using immunoSEQ multiplex PCR, the repertoire was profiled, and TCRdb retains in-frame clones only, with some absent. Found here are around 170,000 clones, 80% of them singletons; the top ten hold around 7%. This clonotype originated in a man aged 70-80 years with active or convalescent COVID-19. Sequencing input: peripheral blood.

CDR3 loop: CASSPGQGGAYTEAFF. CDR3 in DNA: TGTGCCAGCTCACCCGGACAGGGGGGTGCATACACTGAAGCTTTCTTT. The V and J genes are TRBV18 and TRBJ1-1; 10 nucleotides line up with TRBD1. CDR1 KGHSH and CDR2 LQKENI come from the germline V gene. The CDR3 runs 16 residues. V shed 3 bases, J shed 3 bases, and the junction held 7 bases outside the gene matches. Based on the CDR3 plus reference TRBV18 and TRBJ1-1, the full variable domain is NAGVMQNPRHLVRRRGQEARLRCSPMKGHSHVYWYRQLPEEGLKFMVYLQKENIIDESGMPKERFSAEFPKEGPSILRIQQVVRGDSAAYFCASSPGQGGAYTEAFFGQGTRLTVV.